The 25 T cell receptor beta chains below all came from one sample that was sequenced in a study of regulatory T cells in long-lasting Graves disease. Time point indicated: persistent/refractory GD, antithyroid drugs over 5 years with positive TRAb. There was RNA extracted from PBMCs, and the TCR library was made from it. In building TCR beta libraries, iRepertoire HTBI primers were used together with Arm-PCR of CDR3 regions. TCRdb processed the multiplex PCR reads anew with MiXCR; each CDR3 protein has one entry. The data show 300,000 or so distinct CDR3 sequences, about 18% seen once. Source: peripheral blood mononuclear cells (PBMCs), taken when the disease was refractory, from a patient treated with antithyroid drugs. All receptors come from a female donor with Graves disease.

V is TRBV24-1 and J is TRBJ1-4; D not resolved. CDR1 and CDR2 from the germline V gene are KGHDR and SFDVKD. This CDR3 contains 13 residues. Between the trimmed V and J ends, which lost 2 bases and 7 bases, there was a span of 7 bases. Here the CDR3 reads CATSDSLVEKLFF. DNA for the CDR3: TGTGCCACCAGTGATTCATTAGTTGAAAAACTGTTTTTT.

This clonotype was seen ten or more times. V and J are TRBV5-1 and TRBJ1-2, with D uncertain. The germline V gene encodes CDR1 SGHRS and CDR2 YFSETQ. The germline V and J ends were trimmed by 2 bases and 8 bases, with 16 bases remaining between them. The CDR3 covers 14 residues. The CDR3 region is CASSFGQTSHGYTF. The CDR3 nucleotides are TGCGCCAGCAGCTTCGGGCAGACAAGTCACGGCTACACCTTC.

This chain connects TRBV10-3 to TRBJ2-2; 7 positions agree with TRBD1. The V gene end was trimmed by 4 bases and the J gene end by 5 bases; junction bases not matched to a gene: 16. This CDR3 comprises 18 residues. The germline gives CDR1 ENHRY, CDR2 SYGVKD. CDR3 nucleotides: TGTGCCATCAGTGGACAGGGTGAAGTCTACGGTCGGACCGGGGAGCTGTTTTTT. Protein sequence: CAISGQGEVYGRTGELFF.

This chain links TRBV5-1 with TRBJ2-1; D unclear. The CDR3 consists of 14 residues. Germline-derived CDR1 and CDR2 are SGHRS and YFSETQ. V lost 2 bases and J lost 1, with 7 bases in between. In nucleotides, the CDR3 is TGCGCCAGCAGCTTCGGTGAATCCTACAATGAGCAGTTCTTC. Its translation is CASSFGESYNEQFF.

V usage is TRBV4-1 and J usage is TRBJ1-5; TRBD1 might be the D (5 bases). Trimming shortened V by 1 base and J by 5 bases, and 9 bases separated the two germline ends. Per germline, CDR1 MGHRA and CDR2 YSYEKL. There are 14 residues in the CDR3. The CDR3 loop reads CASSQAGSDQPQHF. DNA for the CDR3: TGCGCCAGCAGCCAAGCAGGGTCCGATCAGCCCCAGCATTTT.

Ten or more counts support this clonotype. The chain combines TRBV24-1 with TRBJ1-5; TRBD1 is a possible D gene (5 bases). Germline V gene sequence: CDR1 KGHDR, CDR2 SFDVKD. The CDR3 is 17 amino acids. V was cut by 4 bases and J by 4 bases, with 19 bases left in between. CDR3 sequence reads: CATSDSRDGGINQPQHF. CDR3 DNA sequence: TGTGCCACCAGTGACTCACGGGACGGAGGGATTAATCAGCCCCAGCATTTT.

As to this clonotype: A much larger clone differs by one base, so this may be a read error. The V and J genes are TRBV28 and TRBJ1-2; no reliable D call. The CDR3 covers 12 residues. Germline V lookup: CDR1 MDHEN, CDR2 SYDVKM. Here the CDR3 DNA reads TGTGCCAACAGTTTTCGCCCCGGGGGCTACACCTTC. Protein sequence: CANSFRPGGYTF.

V usage is TRBV5-1 and J usage is TRBJ2-2; possible D gene TRBD1, 7 bases. Trimming removed 1 base from V and 4 bases from J, with 14 bases in between. Germline CDR1 and CDR2: SGHRS and YFSETQ. This CDR3 has 16 residues. The CDR3 nucleotides read TGCGCCAGCAGCTTGAGTTCCAGGGGGGTCACCGGGGAGCTGTTTTTT. Protein sequence: CASSLSSRGVTGELFF. The full variable domain, rest sourced from reference TRBV5-1 and TRBJ2-2, is KAGVTQTPRYLIKTRGQQVTLSCSPISGHRSVSWYQQTPGQGLQFLFEYFSETQRNKGNFPGRFSGRQFSNSRSEMNVSTLELGDSALYLCASSLSSRGVTGELFFGEGSRLTVL.

This clonotype occurred many times. The chain uses TRBV24-1 and TRBJ2-5, with D possibly matching TRBD2 (6 bases). The ends were cut back, 1 base at V and 0 bases at J, with 8 bases in the middle. Germline CDR1 reads KGHDR; CDR2 reads SFDVKD. This CDR3 has 15 amino acids. DNA of the CDR3: TGTGCCACCAGTGATTTAGGGGACTACCAAGAGACCCAGTACTTC. Its protein product is CATSDLGDYQETQYF.

This clonotype was observed once. This chain uses TRBV10-2 with TRBJ2-7; D possibly matches TRBD1 or TRBD2 (5 bases each). Germline loops: CDR1 WSHSY, CDR2 SAAADI. This CDR3 is built from 11 residues. V dropped 7 bases and J dropped 7 bases, with 11 bases sitting between them. As DNA, the CDR3 is TGCGCCAGCAAGTGGGGCGGGGAGCAGTACTTC. Its protein product is CASKWGGEQYF.

V and J are TRBV29-1 and TRBJ1-3, with 10 positions matching TRBD1. The CDR3 has 12 residues. V was pared by 6 bases and J by 7 bases, with 3 bases of the junction left unmatched. Germline-derived CDR1 and CDR2 are SQVTM and ANQGSEA. The CDR3 reads CSVPGQGNTIYF. DNA of the CDR3: TGCAGCGTACCGGGACAGGGGAACACCATATATTTT.

This clonotype showed up many times. CDR3 region: CASSQGNGYTF. The CDR3 DNA sequence: TGTGCCAGCAGTCAGGGGAATGGCTACACCTTC. The chain employs TRBV3-1 and TRBJ1-2; a possible D gene is TRBD1 (6 bases). Germline V gives CDR1 LGHDT, CDR2 YNNKEL (reference sequence). The CDR3 consists of 11 residues. V was shortened by 6 bases and J by 6 bases, with 8 bases between the two germline ends.

The chain recombines TRBV20-1 with TRBJ2-7; no clear D gene. This CDR3 comprises 13 residues. Per germline, CDR1 DFQATT and CDR2 SNEGSKA (reference sequence). Trimming stripped 3 bases from V and 6 bases from J, with 15 bases between. As DNA, the CDR3 is TGCAGTGCTAGGCTCCCTGACATGCTCGAGCAGTACTTC. Its translation: CSARLPDMLEQYF.

The sample holds a few counts of this clonotype. The CDR3 bases are TGTGCCAGCAGCCAGGTAGCGGGGGACGGCTCCTACGAGCAGTACTTC. Translating gives CASSQVAGDGSYEQYF. The J gene is TRBJ2-7, the V gene TRBV4-2; 9 bases are a match to TRBD2. CDR1 is LGHNA and CDR2 is YNFKEQ in the germline V gene. The V and J ends lost 3 bases and 0 bases, in that order; junction bases with no gene match: 6. The CDR3 sequence is 16 residues long.

In its sample, this clonotype was seen many times. V usage is TRBV28 and J usage is TRBJ2-5; 7 positions match TRBD1. Germline CDR1 and CDR2: MDHEN and SYDVKM. Unmatched junction bases numbered 6, after V lost 3 bases and J lost 5 bases. There are 14 residues in the CDR3. The CDR3 is CASSFLGGIETQYF. CDR3 DNA: TGTGCCAGCAGTTTCTTAGGGGGCATCGAGACCCAGTACTTC.

This clonotype was detected only a few times. V and J are TRBV7-9 and TRBJ1-6; no firm D call. Germline V gene data show CDR1 as SEHNR and CDR2 as FQNEAQ (reference sequence). The CDR3 contains 14 residues. V lost 2 bases to trimming and J lost 7 bases, with 9 bases between them. DNA of the CDR3: TGTGCCAGCAGCTTAAGGCAGGCGAATTCACCCCTCCACTTT. Translated, it gives CASSLRQANSPLHF. Drawing the rest from reference TRBV7-9 and TRBJ1-6, the complete variable domain is DTGVSQNPRHKITKRGQNVTFRCDPISEHNRLYWYRQTLGQGPEFLTYFQNEAQLEKSRLLSDRFSAERPKGSFSTLEIQRTEQGDSAMYLCASSLRQANSPLHFGNGTRLTVT.

This clonotype has a handful of counts. The gene calls are TRBV9 and TRBJ1-2; D possibly corresponds to TRBD1 (5 bases). The CDR3 length is 14 residues. Germline V gene sequence: CDR1 SGDLS, CDR2 YYNGEE. With 4 bases removed from V and 4 bases from J, the gap between germline ends came to 14 bases. CDR3 bases: TGTGCCAGCAGCTCCCTCGGGACGACCTATGGCTACACCTTC. Encoded protein: CASSSLGTTYGYTF.

This clonotype appeared a few times. The chain recombines TRBV5-1 with TRBJ2-2; 13 nucleotides match TRBD2. The CDR3 loop spans 16 amino acids. Germline V gene data show CDR1 as SGHRS and CDR2 as YFSETQ. V was clipped by 7 bases and J by 4 bases; unmatched bases: 7. The CDR3 bases are TGCGCCAGCTGTGCCGGGACTAGCGGGACCACCGGGGAGCTGTTTTTT. Residues: CASCAGTSGTTGELFF.

In this sample, this clonotype turned up a few times. The chain is built from TRBV2 and TRBJ2-3; D possibly corresponds to TRBD2 (5 bases). V was trimmed by 4 bases and J by 0 bases, leaving 8 bases between them. The CDR3 contains 14 residues. Germline lookup yields CDR1 SNHLY and CDR2 FYNNEI. The CDR3 is CASSGAASTDTQYF. The DNA of the CDR3 is TGTGCCAGCAGTGGAGCGGCTAGCACAGATACGCAGTATTTT.

The chain couples TRBV24-1 to TRBJ2-3; D is perhaps TRBD2 (6 bases). The CDR3 runs to 14 residues. Looked up from germline, CDR1 is KGHDR and CDR2 is SFDVKD. Trimming took off 7 bases at V and 6 bases at J, with 16 bases between the two ends. The CDR3 sequence: CATRAAGPMDTQYF. The CDR3, as DNA: TGTGCCACCAGGGCCGCGGGGCCTATGGATACGCAGTATTTT.

The rearrangement uses TRBV6-2 or TRBV6-3 and TRBJ2-4; D is uncertain. This CDR3 has 12 amino acids. V shed 4 bases and J shed 5 bases, with 6 bases lying between them. CDR1 and CDR2 from the germline V gene are MNHEY and SVGEGT. The CDR3 DNA reads TGTGCCAGCAGTTTAGACCAAAACATTCAGTACTTC. It encodes CASSLDQNIQYF.

This clonotype was counted many times. The gene calls are TRBV2 and TRBJ2-5; 7 bases line up with TRBD1. The J segment lost 2 bases and the V segment lost 0 bases, leaving 6 bases of the junction unmatched. The CDR3 loop spans 16 amino acids. CDR1 and CDR2 (germline): SNHLY, FYNNEI. CDR3 DNA: TGTGCCAGCAGTGAAGCGCTTCCAGGGGGTCAAGAGACCCAGTACTTC. Translated: CASSEALPGGQETQYF.

This clonotype was counted ten times or more. The chain is built from TRBV7-2 and TRBJ1-6, with D possibly matching TRBD1 (6 bases). Germline CDR1 and CDR2: SGHTA and FQGNSA. The CDR3 sequence is 18 residues long. The V gene lost 2 bases and the J gene lost 5 bases, with 19 bases spanning the gap. CDR3 DNA: TGTGCCAGCAGCTTACCCACAGGGATCGGGCCAAATAATTCACCCCTCCACTTT. Its protein product is CASSLPTGIGPNNSPLHF.

This clonotype was picked up many times. V is TRBV28 and J is TRBJ2-7; 8 bases are a match to TRBD1. The CDR3 contains 15 residues. Trimming at V came to 3 bases and at J to 3 bases, leaving 7 bases not matched to a gene. The V gene's germline CDR1 is MDHEN and CDR2 SYDVKM. CDR3 coding DNA: TGTGCCAGCAGTTTCTGGCAGGGGGCCTACTACGAGCAGTACTTC. Protein product: CASSFWQGAYYEQYF.

This clonotype was observed once. This sequence may be a read error, since a much larger clone differs from it by one base. This rearrangement joins TRBV6-1 to TRBJ2-7; no firm D call. Germline CDR1 reads MNHNS; CDR2 reads SASEGT. The CDR3 covers 14 residues. The CDR3 is CSSSEFGSSYEQYF. In nucleotides, the CDR3 is TGTTCCAGCAGTGAATTCGGCAGTTCCTACGAGCAGTACTTC.